This TCR beta chain was obtained from a study of OX40 agonist ivuxolimab in advanced cancers. In the study overall: Ivuxolimab was an agonistic, fully human IgG2 monoclonal antibody directed against OX40 (CD134), a costimulatory receptor. Of the approximately 50 patients in dose escalation, around 20 had hepatocellular carcinoma, some 15 had melanoma, 9 had renal cell carcinoma and 9 had head and neck cancer. The paper reports the monotherapy dose-escalation portion (N of about 54 patients) of the phase I ivuxolimab trial. Partial responses occurred in three dose-escalation patients, of whom one had hepatocellular carcinoma and two had cutaneous melanoma. Peripheral TCRbeta sequencing was intended to test whether TCR sequence diversity was altered and clonal T-cell expansion was caused by ivuxolimab. A male proportion of 75% to 85% and a mean age of approximately 62 years, ranging from roughly 23 to 80, were recorded for the dose-escalation cohort. Prior anti-PD-1, anti-PD-L1 or anti-CTLA-4 therapy was permitted, and checkpoint inhibitors had been received by under 50% of dose-escalation patients. Intravenous ivuxolimab was administered to patients every 2 weeks at six dose levels: 0.01, 0.1, 0.3, 1.5, 3 and 10 mg/kg.

Notes on this clone: Its antigen specificity is not known. No much larger clone exists at a distance of one base, and base qualities are not known.

Genomic DNA was extracted from sorted cells for sequencing of the TCRbeta CDR3 region. The immunoSEQ Assay was used for sequencing of TCRbeta CDR3 regions. TCRdb re-hosts the immuneACCESS table, in-frame sequences only. Its copies lack some clones; in the studies checked, an unresolved V gene accounts for under half of them, and the cause for the rest is not known. In all, the sample holds 25,000 to 40,000 clones, and roughly 79% of those were seen once. The ten largest clones capture less than 25% of the sample. The trial excluded patients who had a history of autoimmune disease or who were on systemic immunosuppression. Peripheral blood for TCR sequencing was drawn from every dose cohort at baseline, at cycle 4 day 1 and at cycle 7 day 1. Samples were obtained from an open-label, multicenter, first-in-human phase I dose-escalation trial of ivuxolimab. Adults with locally advanced or metastatic head and neck squamous cell, hepatocellular, melanoma or renal cell carcinoma were enrolled in the trial. Before TCR sequencing, CD4+ T cells and CD8+ T cells from peripheral blood were sorted into separate populations.

From a lookup of the germline V gene, CDR1 and CDR2 are SNHLY and FYNNEI. The CDR3 runs 11 residues from the cysteine to the phenylalanine. Only CDR3 DNA is held: 33 bases, read in frame from base 1. Trimming costs V 6 bases and J 5 bases, and their ends lie 8 bases apart. Study-wide findings and limitations: At doses from 0.1 to 3.0 mg/kg, clonal expansion was seen in both CD4+ and CD8+ blood T cells between baseline and week 6. On average, CD8+ T cells showed more expanded clones than CD4+ T cells after ivuxolimab. Partial responders in the 0.1-3.0 mg/kg groups had among the lowest normalized peripheral clonal expansion, especially among CD8+ T cells. The antigen specificity of the peripheral T cells that underwent clonal expansion was not determined. Low levels of normalized T-cell clonal expansion were also seen in some patients who did not respond.

This receptor was identified in an adult with an advanced solid tumor such as melanoma, head and neck, liver or kidney cancer. The rearrangement joined TRBV2 to TRBJ2-7; the D gene remains uncertain. The sequencing used CD4+ or CD8+ T cells sorted from blood, collected in a trial of the OX40 agonist ivuxolimab. This receptor carries the CDR3 CASSVINEQYF. DNA sequence: TGTGCCAGCAGCGTTATTAACGAGCAGTACTTC.